This T cell receptor (beta chain) was observed in a study of early T cells in non-severe SARS-CoV-2 infection. In germline, CDR1 is SGHTA, CDR2 FQGNSA. Trimming took 2 bases from V and 6 from J, leaving 11 bases between them. This CDR3 has 14 residues. MiXCR was run by TCRdb on the 5' RACE reads, yielding one entry per CDR3 protein. This sample has 35,000 to 50,000 distinct CDR3 sequences, with approximately 5.9% found just once. The receptor's source is an adult who was a healthcare worker with PCR-confirmed SARS-CoV-2 infection or an uninfected control (not recorded which). Sample: whole blood, taken at baseline. The rearrangement links TRBV7-2 to TRBJ1-5; D gene ambiguous. Here the CDR3 DNA reads TGTGCCAGCAGCTTAAGAGAGGGCGCTCAGCCCCAGCATTTT. Its translation: CASSLREGAQPQHF.